This T cell receptor beta chain stems from a study of OX40 agonist ivuxolimab in advanced cancers. V was pared by 4 bases and J by 6 bases, with 17 bases between. The CDR3 is 15 amino acids. CDR1 is SGHNT, CDR2 YYREEE, per germline (reference sequence). Method: immunoSEQ multiplex PCR; TCRdb's copy keeps in-frame clones and lacks some. The sample includes about 27,000 clones, 82% of them seen just once. The origin of this receptor is an adult with an advanced solid tumor such as melanoma, head and neck, liver or kidney cancer. The chain is built from TRBV5-4 and TRBJ1-5, with D unclear. Source: CD4+ or CD8+ T cells sorted from blood, taken in a trial of the OX40 agonist ivuxolimab. The CDR3 nucleotides read TGTGCCAGCAGCCCCGGTCTCGGACCGGGTCAGCCCCAGCATTTT. This gives the protein CASSPGLGPGQPQHF. The full variable domain, completed using reference TRBV5-4 and TRBJ1-5, is ETGVTQSPTHLIKTRGQQVTLRCSSQSGHNTVSWYQQALGQGPQFIFQYYREEENGRGNFPPRFSGLQFPNYSSELNVNALELDDSALYLCASSPGLGPGQPQHFGDGTRLSIL.